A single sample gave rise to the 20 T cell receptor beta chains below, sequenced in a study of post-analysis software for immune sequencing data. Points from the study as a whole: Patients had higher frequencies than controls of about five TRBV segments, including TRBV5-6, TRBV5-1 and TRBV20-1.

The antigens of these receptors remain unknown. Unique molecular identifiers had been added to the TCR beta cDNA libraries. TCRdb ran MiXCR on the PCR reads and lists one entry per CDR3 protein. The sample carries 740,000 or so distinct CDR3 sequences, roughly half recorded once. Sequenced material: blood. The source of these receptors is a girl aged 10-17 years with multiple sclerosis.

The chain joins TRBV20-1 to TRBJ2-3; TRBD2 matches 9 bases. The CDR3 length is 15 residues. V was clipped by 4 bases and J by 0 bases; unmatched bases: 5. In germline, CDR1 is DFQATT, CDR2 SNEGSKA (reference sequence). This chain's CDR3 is CSAMSSGESTDTQYF. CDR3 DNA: TGCAGTGCTATGTCTAGCGGGGAGAGCACAGATACGCAGTATTTT.

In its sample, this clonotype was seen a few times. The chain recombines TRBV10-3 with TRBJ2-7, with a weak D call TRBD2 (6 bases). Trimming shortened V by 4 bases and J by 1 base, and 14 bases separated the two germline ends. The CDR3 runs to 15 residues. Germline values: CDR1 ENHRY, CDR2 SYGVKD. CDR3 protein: CAISGVSGSSYEQYF. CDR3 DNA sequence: TGTGCCATCAGTGGGGTTAGCGGCTCGTCCTACGAGCAGTACTTC.

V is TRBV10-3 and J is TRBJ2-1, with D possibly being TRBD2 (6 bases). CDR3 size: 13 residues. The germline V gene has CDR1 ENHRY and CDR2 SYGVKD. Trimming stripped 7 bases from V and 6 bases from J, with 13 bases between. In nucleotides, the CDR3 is TGTGCCATCACCGGGGGAGTAAGCAATGAGCAGTTCTTC. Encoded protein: CAITGGVSNEQFF.

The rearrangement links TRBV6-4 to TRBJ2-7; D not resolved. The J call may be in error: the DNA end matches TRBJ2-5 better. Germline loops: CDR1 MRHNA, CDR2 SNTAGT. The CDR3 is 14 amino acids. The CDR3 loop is CASITRKELWTQYF. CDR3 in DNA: TGTGCCAGCATCACGAGGAAGGAGCTCTGGACCCAGTACTTC.

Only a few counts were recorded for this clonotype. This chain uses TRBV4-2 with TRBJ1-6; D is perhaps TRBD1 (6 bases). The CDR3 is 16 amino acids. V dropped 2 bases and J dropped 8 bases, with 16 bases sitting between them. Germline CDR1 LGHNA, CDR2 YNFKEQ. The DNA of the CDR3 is TGTGCCAGCAGCCAATCGAACAGGGCGTTTTATTCACCCCTCCACTTT. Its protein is CASSQSNRAFYSPLHF.

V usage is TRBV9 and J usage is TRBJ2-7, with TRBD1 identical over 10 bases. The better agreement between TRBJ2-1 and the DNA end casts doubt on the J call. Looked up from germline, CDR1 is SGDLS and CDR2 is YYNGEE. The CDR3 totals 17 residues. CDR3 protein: CASSVSLFGQGENEQFF. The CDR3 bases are TGTGCCAGCAGCGTATCACTTTTTGGACAGGGGGAAAATGAGCAGTTCTTC.

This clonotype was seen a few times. CDR3 region: CATSRDRGPQETQYF. CDR3 DNA sequence: TGTGCCACCAGCAGAGATCGGGGGCCCCAAGAGACCCAGTACTTC. The chain carries TRBV15 and TRBJ2-7; possibly TRBD1 or TRBD2 for D (6 bases each). The J call may be incorrect, as the DNA end agrees better with TRBJ2-5. The CDR3 is 15 amino acids. Germline V gene data show CDR1 as LNHNV and CDR2 as YYDKDF (reference sequence).

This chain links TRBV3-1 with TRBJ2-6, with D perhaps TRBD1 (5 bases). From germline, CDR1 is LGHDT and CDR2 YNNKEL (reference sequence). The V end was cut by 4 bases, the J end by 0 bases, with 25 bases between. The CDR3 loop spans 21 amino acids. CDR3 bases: TGTGCCAGCAGCCCGCCCCCCGGAGTGGCGGCAGGGAACTCTGGGGCCAACGTCCTGACTTTC. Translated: CASSPPPGVAAGNSGANVLTF.

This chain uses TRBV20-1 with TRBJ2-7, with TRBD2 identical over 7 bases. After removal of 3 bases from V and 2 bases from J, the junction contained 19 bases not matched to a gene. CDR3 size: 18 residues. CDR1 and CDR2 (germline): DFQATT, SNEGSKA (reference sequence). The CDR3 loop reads CSASRLAAENHRAYEQYF. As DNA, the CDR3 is TGCAGTGCTAGTCGGCTAGCGGCAGAGAACCATAGAGCCTACGAGCAGTACTTC.

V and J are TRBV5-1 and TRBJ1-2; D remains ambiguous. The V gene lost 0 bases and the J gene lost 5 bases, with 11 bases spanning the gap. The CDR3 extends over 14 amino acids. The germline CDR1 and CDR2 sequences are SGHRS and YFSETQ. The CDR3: CASSLGSVGYGYTF. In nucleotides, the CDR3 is TGCGCCAGCAGCTTGGGTTCAGTCGGGTATGGCTACACCTTC.

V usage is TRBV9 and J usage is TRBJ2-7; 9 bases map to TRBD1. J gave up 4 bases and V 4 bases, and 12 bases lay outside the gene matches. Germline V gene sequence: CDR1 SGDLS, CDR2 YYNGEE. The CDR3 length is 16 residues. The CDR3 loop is CASSPPRGTGMYEQYF. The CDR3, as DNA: TGTGCCAGCAGCCCTCCTAGAGGGACAGGGATGTACGAGCAGTACTTC.

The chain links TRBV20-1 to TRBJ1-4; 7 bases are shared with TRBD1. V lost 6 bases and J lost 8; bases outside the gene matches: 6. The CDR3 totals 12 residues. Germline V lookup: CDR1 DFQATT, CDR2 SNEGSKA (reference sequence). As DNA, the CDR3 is TGCAGTGCCTGGGACAGTGCAGAAAAACTGTTTTTT. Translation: CSAWDSAEKLFF.

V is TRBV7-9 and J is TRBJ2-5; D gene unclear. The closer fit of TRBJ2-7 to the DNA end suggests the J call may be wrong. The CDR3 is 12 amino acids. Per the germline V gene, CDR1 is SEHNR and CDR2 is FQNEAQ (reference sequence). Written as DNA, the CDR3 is TGTGCCAGCAGCTTAATTCTGGGCGAGCAGTACTTC. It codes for CASSLILGEQYF.

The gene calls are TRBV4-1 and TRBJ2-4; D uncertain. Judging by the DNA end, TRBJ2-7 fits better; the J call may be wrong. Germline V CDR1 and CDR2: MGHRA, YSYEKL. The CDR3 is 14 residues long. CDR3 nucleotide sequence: TGCGCCAGCAGCCAGCAGGAAACCTCCTACGAGCAGTACTTC. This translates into CASSQQETSYEQYF.

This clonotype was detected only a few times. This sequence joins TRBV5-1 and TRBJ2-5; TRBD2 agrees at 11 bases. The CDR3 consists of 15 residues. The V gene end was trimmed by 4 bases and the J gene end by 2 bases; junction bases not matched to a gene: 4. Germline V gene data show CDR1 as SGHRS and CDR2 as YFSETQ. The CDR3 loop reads CASSKTSGVQETQYF. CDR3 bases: TGCGCCAGCAGCAAGACTAGCGGGGTTCAAGAGACCCAGTACTTC.

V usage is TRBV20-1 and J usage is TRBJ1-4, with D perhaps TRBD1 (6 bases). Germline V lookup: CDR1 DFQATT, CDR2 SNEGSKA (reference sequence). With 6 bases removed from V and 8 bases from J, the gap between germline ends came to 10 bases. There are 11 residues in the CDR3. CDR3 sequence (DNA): TGCAGTGCCGGGACACCCGAAAAACTGTTTTTT. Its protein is CSAGTPEKLFF.

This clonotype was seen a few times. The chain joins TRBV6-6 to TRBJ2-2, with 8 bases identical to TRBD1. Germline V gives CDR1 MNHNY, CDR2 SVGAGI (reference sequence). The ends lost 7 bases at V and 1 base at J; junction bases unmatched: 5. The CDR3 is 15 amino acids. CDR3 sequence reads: CASTMDRENTGELFF. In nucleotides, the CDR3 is TGTGCCAGCACCATGGACAGGGAGAACACCGGGGAGCTGTTTTTT.

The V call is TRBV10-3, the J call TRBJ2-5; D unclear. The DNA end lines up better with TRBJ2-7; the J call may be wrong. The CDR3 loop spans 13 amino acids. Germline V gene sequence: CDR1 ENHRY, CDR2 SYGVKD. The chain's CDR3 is CAISAHRSYEQYF. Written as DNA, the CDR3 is TGTGCCATCAGTGCCCACCGGTCCTACGAGCAGTACTTC.

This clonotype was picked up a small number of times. CDR3 sequence: CSVFQATQYF. As DNA, the CDR3 is TGCAGCGTTTTTCAGGCTACTCAGTACTTC. The V and J genes are TRBV29-1 and TRBJ2-7; D is unclear. Germline V CDR1 and CDR2: SQVTM, ANQGSEA. V dropped 5 bases and J dropped 10 bases, with 12 bases sitting between them. The CDR3 is made up of 10 amino acids.

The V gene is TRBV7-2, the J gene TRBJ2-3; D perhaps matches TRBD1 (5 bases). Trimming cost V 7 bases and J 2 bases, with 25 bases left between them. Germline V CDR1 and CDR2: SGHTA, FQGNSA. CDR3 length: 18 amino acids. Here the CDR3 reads CASTHTRFVQGLTDTQYF. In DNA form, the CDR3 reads TGTGCCAGCACTCACACCCGGTTTGTGCAGGGCCTCACAGATACGCAGTATTTT. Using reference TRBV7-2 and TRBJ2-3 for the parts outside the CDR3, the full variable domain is GAGVSQSPSNKVTEKGKDVELRCDPISGHTALYWYRQSLGQGLEFLIYFQGNSAPDKSGLPSDRFSAERTGGSVSTLTIQRTQQEDSAVYLCASTHTRFVQGLTDTQYFGPGTRLTVL.